Each of the 2 T cell receptor beta chains below was sequenced from the same sample in a study of identical twins. TCRdb re-analysed the 5' RACE reads in MiXCR, keeping a single row per CDR3 protein. The table lists 400,000 to 550,000 distinct CDR3 sequences, 24% of them singletons, with about 2.7% in the top ten. The same sample was also used in a study of T cells expressing NK-cell markers.

Material for sequencing was CD4+ T cells sorted from blood. These receptors were obtained from a woman between 18 and 30 years old in good health.

Comments on this clonotype: The junction departs from the called germline gene at one end, perhaps through a read error. The rearrangement joins TRBV3-1 to TRBJ2-7; no firm D call. There are 12 residues in the CDR3. In germline, CDR1 is LGHDT, CDR2 YNNKEL (reference sequence). The CDR3 bases are TGTGCCAGCAGCCAAGATGGCACCGATACCTTATTC. Translating gives CASSQDGTDTLF.

This clonotype appeared a few times. V is TRBV20-1 and J is TRBJ1-1, with 9 bases that match TRBD1. This CDR3 has 14 amino acids. Germline values: CDR1 DFQATT, CDR2 SNEGSKA (reference sequence). Unmatched junction bases numbered 7, after V lost 2 bases and J lost 6 bases. In nucleotides, the CDR3 is TGCAGTGCTAGACCGGGACAGGGTATTCCTGAAGCTTTCTTT. Its protein product is CSARPGQGIPEAFF.